These 18 T cell receptor beta chains originate from one sample sequenced in a study of shared clonotypes between healthy human individuals. Method: immunoSEQ multiplex PCR; TCRdb's copy keeps in-frame clones and lacks some. The top ten clones hold around 0.15% of a sample with about 2.4 million clones, approximately 94% of them seen once. The sequencing sample was made of naive CD4+ T cells sorted from blood. Subset meaning: CD45RA+ positively selected. Receptor source: a man aged 18 to 30 in good health.

The chain combines TRBV28 with TRBJ1-2; no clear D gene. The CDR3 is 16 residues long. CDR1 and CDR2 from the germline V gene are MDHEN and SYDVKM. The V gene lost 6 bases and the J gene lost 1 base, with 18 bases spanning the gap. The CDR3 region is CASSSNPPRFNYGYTF. The CDR3 DNA is TGTGCCAGCAGCTCCAACCCGCCGCGCTTTAACTATGGCTACACCTTC.

V and J are TRBV7-2 and TRBJ1-5, with 9 positions matching TRBD1. This CDR3 has 15 amino acids. V shed 4 bases and J 8 bases; nucleotides not matched to a gene: 9. CDR1 is SGHTA, CDR2 FQGNSA, per germline. Here the CDR3 reads CASSSDRGAIKPQHF. CDR3 coding DNA: TGTGCCAGCAGCTCGGACAGGGGAGCAATCAAGCCCCAGCATTTT. Full variable domain (rest looked up from reference TRBV7-2 and TRBJ1-5): GAGVSQSPSNKVTEKGKDVELRCDPISGHTALYWYRQSLGQGLEFLIYFQGNSAPDKSGLPSDRFSAERTGGSVSTLTIQRTQQEDSAVYLCASSSDRGAIKPQHFGDGTRLSIL.

The gene calls are TRBV9 and TRBJ2-2; D is uncertain. CDR3 size: 14 residues. Germline V gene lookup returns CDR1 SGDLS and CDR2 YYNGEE. Between the trimmed V and J ends, which lost 4 bases and 4 bases, there was a span of 11 bases. CDR3 in amino acids: CASSPPSLTGELFF. As DNA, the CDR3 is TGTGCCAGCAGCCCCCCAAGTCTCACCGGGGAGCTGTTTTTT.

This clone was seen a few times. Additional DNA sequences in this sample encode the identical CDR3. V gene TRBV6-1 combines with J gene TRBJ1-1, with D uncertain. Germline CDR1 is MNHNS and CDR2 is SASEGT. The CDR3 length is 13 residues. Trimming took off 1 base at V and 1 base at J, with 4 bases between the two ends. The CDR3 here is CASSEVGNTEAFF. The CDR3 DNA is TGTGCCAGCAGTGAAGTAGGGAACACTGAAGCTTTCTTT.

About this clone: The identical CDR3 is also encoded by other nucleotide sequences in the sample. This chain joins TRBV10-3 and TRBJ2-1, with a possible D match to TRBD1 (6 bases). The germline CDR1 and CDR2 sequences are ENHRY and SYGVKD. The CDR3 runs to 15 residues. The V end lost 4 bases, the J end lost 0 bases, and 10 bases lay between the germline ends. CDR3 nucleotide sequence: TGTGCCATCAGTGGAGGGGGTCTCTCCTACAATGAGCAGTTCTTC. It encodes CAISGGGLSYNEQFF.

This clone was recorded once. At the DNA level, this CDR3 is encoded by other sequences in the same sample as well. The genes are TRBV7-2 and TRBJ1-3; D not certain. Trimming stripped 1 base from V and 2 bases from J, with 6 bases between. This CDR3 spans 14 amino acids. The germline CDR1 and CDR2 sequences are SGHTA and FQGNSA. CDR3 in DNA: TGTGCCAGCAGCTTAGGCACAGCTGGAAACACCATATATTTT. It specifies CASSLGTAGNTIYF.

This rearrangement joins TRBV27 to TRBJ1-5; TRBD1 aligns across 9 bases. The CDR3 covers 19 residues. The junction had 13 bases not matched to a gene; V was cut back by 1 base and J by 3 bases. Germline lookup yields CDR1 MNHEY and CDR2 SMNVEV (reference sequence). The DNA of the CDR3 is TGTGCCAGCAGTTTATTCGGTTTTAAGGGACAGGGCGCCAATCAGCCCCAGCATTTT. Its translation: CASSLFGFKGQGANQPQHF.

This rearrangement joins TRBV7-2 to TRBJ2-1, with a possible D match to TRBD1 (5 bases). Trimming left V 2 bases short and J 3 bases short, with 11 bases between. The CDR3 totals 15 residues. CDR1 SGHTA and CDR2 FQGNSA come from the germline V gene. CDR3 in amino acids: CASSLKGSYYNEQFF. The DNA for the CDR3 is TGTGCCAGCAGCTTAAAGGGGTCCTACTACAATGAGCAGTTCTTC.

V gene TRBV6-6 combines with J gene TRBJ2-5; a possible D gene is TRBD2 (6 bases). The CDR3 contains 14 residues. Germline V lookup: CDR1 MNHNY, CDR2 SVGAGI (reference sequence). V was clipped by 2 bases and J by 3 bases, with 10 bases between them. The CDR3 region has the DNA TGTGCCAGCAGTTACCCGGGACTTAAAGAGACCCAGTACTTC. As protein: CASSYPGLKETQYF.

This rearrangement joins TRBV7-2 to TRBJ2-7; 8 bases map to TRBD1. The CDR3 runs 16 residues. Trimming at V came to 0 bases and at J to 2 bases, leaving 6 bases not matched to a gene. Germline lookup yields CDR1 SGHTA and CDR2 FQGNSA. The CDR3 sequence: CASSLARTGGTYEQYF. The DNA for the CDR3 is TGTGCCAGCAGCTTAGCGAGAACAGGGGGTACCTACGAGCAGTACTTC.

The gene calls are TRBV6-5 and TRBJ2-1; D not certain. The CDR3 is 15 amino acids. Germline CDR1 reads MNHEY; CDR2 reads SVGAGI. V lost 7 bases and J lost 0, with 13 bases in between. Written as DNA, the CDR3 is TGTGCCAGCAAGCCGGCGGCTGGCTCCTACAATGAGCAGTTCTTC. It translates to CASKPAAGSYNEQFF.

This chain joins TRBV30 and TRBJ1-4, with D tentatively TRBD1 (5 bases). V was trimmed by 0 bases and J by 8 bases, leaving 13 bases between them. CDR3 size: 14 residues. CDR1 and CDR2 (germline): GTSNPN, SVGIG (reference sequence). The DNA of the CDR3 is TGTGCCTGGAGTGTACCAGGGTTTGAGGAAAAACTGTTTTTT. Translation: CAWSVPGFEEKLFF.

This chain connects TRBV28 to TRBJ2-1; 9 positions agree with TRBD2. V gave up 4 bases and J gave up 7 bases; unmatched junction bases: 11. Per the germline V gene, CDR1 is MDHEN and CDR2 is SYDVKM. CDR3 length equals 16 residues. CDR3 in amino acids: CASSSHFGGGDNEQFF. CDR3 DNA sequence: TGTGCCAGCAGTTCCCACTTTGGCGGGGGGGATAATGAGCAGTTCTTC.

V is TRBV7-9 and J is TRBJ2-3, with TRBD2 matching 8 bases. CDR1 and CDR2 from the germline V gene are SEHNR and FQNEAQ (reference sequence). V was clipped by 5 bases and J by 0 bases; unmatched bases: 4. The CDR3 covers 15 residues. Written as DNA, the CDR3 is TGTGCCAGCAGCCCCGGGGGGGGTAGCACAGATACGCAGTATTTT. Its protein is CASSPGGGSTDTQYF.

J is TRBJ2-5 and V is TRBV28, with 7 bases aligning to TRBD1. Trimming took 5 bases from V and 2 from J; bases not matched to a gene: 5. This CDR3 spans 14 amino acids. Germline CDR1 and CDR2: MDHEN and SYDVKM. DNA of the CDR3: TGTGCCAGCAGTGGGGACAGTAGACAAGAGACCCAGTACTTC. Residues: CASSGDSRQETQYF.

The V and J genes are TRBV19 and TRBJ2-1; 14 bases align to TRBD2. Trimming cost V 6 bases and J 7 bases; bases outside gene matches: 5. Germline loops: CDR1 LNHDA, CDR2 SQIVND (reference sequence). This CDR3 is 15 amino acids long. The CDR3, as DNA: TGTGCCAGTAGCCGGACTAGCGGGAGGCTTAATGAGCAGTTCTTC. Protein product: CASSRTSGRLNEQFF. The entire variable domain, with the rest obtained from reference TRBV19 and TRBJ2-1, is as follows: DGGITQSPKYLFRKEGQNVTLSCEQNLNHDAMYWYRQDPGQGLRLIYYSQIVNDFQKGDIAEGYSVSREKKESFPLTVTSAQKNPTAFYLCASSRTSGRLNEQFFGPGTRLTVL.

The V call is TRBV10-3, the J call TRBJ1-1; a weak D match, TRBD1 (6 bases). The V and J ends lost 11 bases and 1 base respectively, with 8 bases between them. The germline V gene has CDR1 ENHRY and CDR2 SYGVKD. The CDR3 loop spans 11 amino acids. CDR3 region: CASRGNTEAFF. DNA of the CDR3: TGTGCCTCCAGGGGGAACACTGAAGCTTTCTTT.

The CDR3 reads CAISESISGRENYGYTF. In nucleotides, the CDR3 is TGTGCCATCAGTGAGTCGATATCGGGCAGAGAAAACTATGGCTACACCTTC. The chain is built from TRBV10-3 and TRBJ1-2, with unresolved D. Germline CDR1 ENHRY, CDR2 SYGVKD. The CDR3 runs to 17 residues. V gave up 0 bases and J gave up 2 bases, with 16 bases separating them.